This TCR beta chain was sequenced in a study of blood T cell repertoires in COVID-19. The CDR3 loop spans 13 amino acids. V trimming: 7 bases; J trimming: 10 bases; junction bases outside the gene matches: 8. The germline gives CDR1 ENHRY, CDR2 SYGVKD. Sequencing used immunoSEQ multiplex PCR; TCRdb keeps in-frame clones, though not all of them. The repertoire has about 160,000 clones, 75% to 90% of them found once; the top ten carry around 6.1%. The chain recombines TRBV10-3 with TRBJ2-1, with 9 bases identical to TRBD2. The specimen sequenced was peripheral blood. This clonotype was obtained from a man at least 80 years old with acute or convalescent COVID-19. CDR3 sequence reads: CAITSGASPEQFF. As DNA, the CDR3 is TGTGCCATCACTAGCGGGGCCAGCCCCGAGCAGTTCTTC.